Listed below are T cell receptor beta chains from one sample, sequenced in a study of blood T cells in healthy people across ages. Each CDR3 protein is one row after TCRdb ran MiXCR on the 5' RACE reads. The sample holds over 700,000 distinct CDR3 sequences, roughly 53% seen once. The sample comprised blood. These receptor sequences come from a man older than 75 in good health. Both conserved end residues are part of each CDR3. D genes are given only for firm matches. Size tells how often a clone was seen (once, few, many) or the class of an expanded clone, and some rows leave it out.

cdr3_nt,cdr3_aa,j_call,d_call,v_call,clone_size
TGTGCCAGCAGCGTCGGGATTTTGAACACTGAAGCTTTCTTT,CASSVGILNTEAFF,TRBJ1-1,-,TRBV6-5,-
TGTGCCAGCAGCCCCTGGGACCCCGTGATACTAGCGGGAAAGCACAGATACGCGTATTTT,CASSPWDPVILAGKHRYAYF,TRBJ2-3,TRBD2,TRBV5-6,once
TGCAGTGCGCCCGAGGGACAGGGGACCCCCTACGAGCAGTACTTC,CSAPEGQGTPYEQYF,TRBJ2-7,TRBD1,TRBV20-1,-
TGCAGTGCTCGGACTAGCGGGAGGGCCGATGAGCAGTACTTC,CSARTSGRADEQYF,TRBJ2-7,TRBD2,TRBV20-1,-
TGCGCCAGCAGCCCCGGGACTAGCGGGGATGGGGAGCAGTTCTTC,CASSPGTSGDGEQFF,TRBJ2-1,TRBD2,TRBV5-1,-
TGTGCCAGCAGCCCCCTCGGAGCTGCTCCGTTCTTC,CASSPLGAAPFF,TRBJ2-7,-,TRBV3-1,-
TGTGCCAGCAGCTACACAGGGGGCGCCGGTAATGAAAAACTGTTTTTT,CASSYTGGAGNEKLFF,TRBJ1-4,TRBD1,TRBV13,few
TGTGCCTGGAGTGTATATGGCCGGAGCTTCTACAATGAGCAGTTCTTC,CAWSVYGRSFYNEQFF,TRBJ2-1,-,TRBV30,-
TGTGCCAGCAGTTACTCGGCCAGGGGGCAAGAGCAGTTCTTC,CASSYSARGQEQFF,TRBJ2-1,TRBD1,TRBV6-6,-
TGTGCCTGGAGCGAGATAAGGACAGGTAATCAGCCTCAGCATTTT,CAWSEIRTGNQPQHF,TRBJ1-5,TRBD1,TRBV30,-
TGTGCCAGCAGTCCAAACAGGGTCTACACAGATACGCAGTATTTT,CASSPNRVYTDTQYF,TRBJ2-3,-,TRBV27,-
TGCAGCGGGACTAGAGAGTGGTACGCGTATTTT,CSGTREWYAYF,TRBJ2-3,TRBD2,TRBV29-1,-
TGCGCCAGTTCGGGGGGGGGCCTCCAAGAGACCCAGTACTTC,CASSGGGLQETQYF,TRBJ2-5,TRBD2,TRBV5-1,many
TGCGCCAGCAACCCGGTGGCGGGGGGGACCTATGGCTACACCTTC,CASNPVAGGTYGYTF,TRBJ1-2,-,TRBV10-2,few
TGTGCCAGCAACCTAGCGGGCCTCCTCTACAATGAGCAGTTCTTC,CASNLAGLLYNEQFF,TRBJ2-1,TRBD2,TRBV9,-
TGTGCCAGCAGTAGAACCAGGGAGGTTGGCGTACAAGAGACCCAGTACTTC,CASSRTREVGVQETQYF,TRBJ2-5,-,TRBV25-1,-
TGTGCCAGCAGCTTAGTAGATATCAAAGGGGATCAGCCCCAGCATTTT,CASSLVDIKGDQPQHF,TRBJ1-5,-,TRBV7-9,-
TGTGCCAGCAGCTCCACAGGGATCCAGCCCCAGCATTTT,CASSSTGIQPQHF,TRBJ1-5,-,TRBV7-2,-
TGTGCCAGCGTATCTAGGGACACCAGCAATGAGCAGTTCTTC,CASVSRDTSNEQFF,TRBJ2-1,-,TRBV11-2,-
TGTGCCAGCAGGGGCACAGGGGGCGGGCAAGAGACCCAGTACTTC,CASRGTGGGQETQYF,TRBJ2-5,TRBD1,TRBV6-6,-
TGTGCCAGCAGTGCCCCGGGACTCTATCAGCCCCAGCATTTT,CASSAPGLYQPQHF,TRBJ1-5,-,TRBV25-1,-
TGCGCCAGCAGCCAAGACGGAGGCACGAATACGCAGTATTTT,CASSQDGGTNTQYF,TRBJ2-3,-,TRBV4-1,-
TGTGCCAGCAGCTTGGCAGGACAGGGGGCAAATGGCTACACCTTC,CASSLAGQGANGYTF,TRBJ1-2,TRBD1,TRBV5-4,-
TGCGCCAGCAGCTTGGAGGGACAGGGGGCAGAGACCCAGTACTTC,CASSLEGQGAETQYF,TRBJ2-5,TRBD1,TRBV5-1,-
TGTGCCAGCCTTGCTCGAGGTGGGATCAGCAATCAGCCCCAGCATTTT,CASLARGGISNQPQHF,TRBJ1-5,-,TRBV27,-
TGTGCCAGCCATATGACGGTGATGCCGGGGAACAATGAGCAGTTCTTC,CASHMTVMPGNNEQFF,TRBJ2-1,-,TRBV5-4,few